This T cell receptor beta chain was retrieved from a study of cytomegalovirus exposure and HLA in healthy donors. Overall study: One earlier analysis, a look at 200 million or so T cells, found approximately 120 million unique TCR beta sequences.

The germline gives CDR1 SEHNR, CDR2 FQNEAQ (reference sequence). V was cut by 5 bases and J by 6 bases, with 14 bases left in between. There are 13 residues in the CDR3. Primers for the PCR totalled 60 Vbeta and 13 Jbeta. Data came from immunoSEQ multiplex PCR; TCRdb stores just in-frame clones and leaves some out. The repertoire holds 150,000 to 200,000 clones, with about 75% as singletons. In the case of this clone: Antigen: not known.

The study's findings and limits: Later analysis suggested links between common viral pathogens and several top significant clusters.

Specimen: PBMCs. V gene TRBV7-9 combines with J gene TRBJ2-7, with a weak D call TRBD1 (6 bases). The TCR comes from a woman between 45 and 65 years old in good health and CMV-seropositive. DNA for the CDR3: TGTGCCAGCAGCCAGGACAGCCTGACCGAGCAGTACTTC. Translated, it gives CASSQDSLTEQYF.